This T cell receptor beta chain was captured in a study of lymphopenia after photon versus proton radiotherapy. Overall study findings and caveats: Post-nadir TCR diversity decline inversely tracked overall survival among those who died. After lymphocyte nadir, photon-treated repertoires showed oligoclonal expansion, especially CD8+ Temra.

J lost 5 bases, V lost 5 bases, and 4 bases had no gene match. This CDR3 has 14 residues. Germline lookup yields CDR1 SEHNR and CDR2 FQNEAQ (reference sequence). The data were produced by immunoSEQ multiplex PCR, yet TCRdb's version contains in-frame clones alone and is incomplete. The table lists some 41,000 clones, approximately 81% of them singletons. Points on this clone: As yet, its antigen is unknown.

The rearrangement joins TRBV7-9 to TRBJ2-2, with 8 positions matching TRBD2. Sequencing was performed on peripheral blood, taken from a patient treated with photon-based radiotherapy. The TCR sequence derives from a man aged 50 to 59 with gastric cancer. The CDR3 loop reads CASSRSGSTGELFF. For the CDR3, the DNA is TGTGCCAGCAGCCGCAGCGGGAGTACCGGGGAGCTGTTTTTT.